Each of the 22 T cell receptor beta chains below was sequenced from the same sample in a study of early T cells in non-severe SARS-CoV-2 infection. TCRdb re-analysed the 5' RACE reads in MiXCR, keeping a single row per CDR3 protein. The table lists roughly 50,000 distinct CDR3 sequences, over 5% of them singletons. This specimen was whole blood, taken at baseline. The receptor set was obtained from an adult who was a healthcare worker with PCR-confirmed SARS-CoV-2 infection or an uninfected control (not recorded which).

This clonotype was picked up a small number of times. The chain has TRBV7-2 and TRBJ2-5, with D tentatively TRBD1 (6 bases). The ends were cut back, 3 bases at V and 7 bases at J, with 12 bases in the middle. The CDR3 runs 13 residues. Germline CDR1 and CDR2: SGHTA and FQGNSA. CDR3 region: CASSLGTLWTQYF. Written as DNA, the CDR3 is TGTGCCAGCAGCTTGGGGACATTGTGGACCCAGTACTTC.

This clonotype came up many times. The chain has TRBV28 and TRBJ2-7, with 7 bases fitting TRBD2. Germline V CDR1 and CDR2: MDHEN, SYDVKM. The length of the CDR3 is 14 residues. V was clipped by 2 bases and J by 4 bases; unmatched bases: 5. The CDR3, as DNA: TGTGCCAGCAGTTTAGGGGGGAGGGCTTACGAGCAGTACTTC. Its protein product is CASSLGGRAYEQYF.

This chain uses TRBV20-1 with TRBJ1-4; tentatively, D is TRBD1 (6 bases). This CDR3 spans 13 amino acids. The V end lost 6 bases, the J end lost 8 bases, and 16 bases lay between the germline ends. CDR1 and CDR2 from the germline V gene are DFQATT and SNEGSKA (reference sequence). The CDR3 nucleotides are TGCAGTGCAACGAAAACAGGGTTGGAAAAACTGTTTTTT. Its translation: CSATKTGLEKLFF.

This clonotype has ten or more counts. The gene calls are TRBV7-8 and TRBJ2-1, with 9 positions matching TRBD2. Germline CDR1 and CDR2: SGHVS and FQNEAQ. The V gene end was trimmed by 5 bases and the J gene end by 6 bases; junction bases not matched to a gene: 8. CDR3 length equals 15 residues. For the CDR3, the DNA is TGTGCCAGCAGCCCCCAGGCGGGAGGGAGCAATGAGCAGTTCTTC. Its translation is CASSPQAGGSNEQFF.

This clonotype was picked up a small number of times. The chain couples TRBV13 to TRBJ2-7; no definite D call. This CDR3 is 15 amino acids long. Between the trimmed V and J ends, which lost 6 bases and 4 bases, there was a span of 19 bases. Germline V lookup: CDR1 PRHDT, CDR2 FYEKMQ (reference sequence). The CDR3 reads CASSSQSDKQYEQYF. CDR3 nucleotide sequence: TGTGCCAGCAGTTCCCAAAGTGACAAACAGTACGAGCAGTACTTC.

The chain links TRBV14 to TRBJ2-3; weak D call: TRBD2 (7 bases). The CDR3 totals 16 residues. CDR1 SGHDN and CDR2 FVKESK come from the germline V gene. Trimming removed 0 bases at V and 2 bases at J, with 12 bases between. The CDR3: CASSQDPGGYTDTQYF. DNA for the CDR3: TGTGCCAGCAGCCAAGATCCGGGGGGCTACACAGATACGCAGTATTTT.

This clonotype came up a few times. The rearrangement joins TRBV9 to TRBJ2-7; possibly TRBD1 for D (5 bases). V lost 4 bases and J 3 bases, leaving 11 bases between the germline ends. This CDR3 has 13 residues. From germline, CDR1 is SGDLS and CDR2 YYNGEE. The CDR3 bases are TGTGCCAGCAGCTTAGGGGAAGTCTACGAGCAGTACTTC. This codes for CASSLGEVYEQYF.

This clonotype was recorded a few times. The chain is built from TRBV11-1 and TRBJ2-7; TRBD2 matches 7 bases. Germline CDR1 is SGHAT and CDR2 is FQDESV (reference sequence). This CDR3 comprises 15 residues. The V segment lost 5 bases and the J segment 0 bases; nucleotides outside the gene matches: 7. The CDR3 bases are TGTGCCAGCAGCCTTTCGGGACTACACTCCTACGAGCAGTACTTC. Its translation: CASSLSGLHSYEQYF.

This clonotype was counted a few times. CDR3 coding DNA: TGTGCCAGCTCACCCCAGAGGGACTATGGCTACACCTTC. It translates to CASSPQRDYGYTF. This sequence joins TRBV18 and TRBJ1-2; D gene uncertain. V lost 3 bases and J lost 3, with 8 bases in between. CDR1 KGHSH and CDR2 LQKENI come from the germline V gene. CDR3 length equals 13 residues.

This clonotype was seen ten or more times. This chain connects TRBV6-4 to TRBJ1-1; D is perhaps TRBD1 (6 bases). The V end lost 5 bases, the J end lost 6 bases, and 13 bases lay between the germline ends. From germline, CDR1 is MRHNA and CDR2 SNTAGT. The CDR3 covers 13 residues. CDR3 sequence (DNA): TGTGCCAGCAGTTTTTTTAGGGGGGCTGAAGCTTTCTTT. It specifies CASSFFRGAEAFF.

This clonotype showed up just a few times. The chain is built from TRBV3-1 and TRBJ2-2; TRBD2 agrees at 10 bases. The J segment lost 1 base and the V segment lost 3 bases, leaving 5 bases of the junction unmatched. The CDR3 covers 17 residues. The V gene's germline CDR1 is LGHDT and CDR2 YNNKEL (reference sequence). The DNA for the CDR3 is TGTGCCAGCAGCCACCTCACTAGCGGGGTGAACACCGGGGAGCTGTTTTTT. Protein sequence: CASSHLTSGVNTGELFF.

This clonotype was detected only a few times. This rearrangement joins TRBV12-3 or TRBV12-4 to TRBJ1-1; 7 bases line up with TRBD1. This CDR3 region has 16 residues. The V segment lost 6 bases and the J segment 2 bases; nucleotides outside the gene matches: 12. In nucleotides, the CDR3 is TGTGCCAGCAGGATTGGGCCGGGACAGTTTAACACTGAAGCTTTCTTT. Residues: CASRIGPGQFNTEAFF.

This clonotype was counted ten times or more. The CDR3: CASSLSSPGQPQHF. The CDR3 DNA follows: TGTGCCAGCAGTTTAAGCAGCCCGGGTCAGCCCCAGCATTTT. The chain recombines TRBV28 with TRBJ1-5; D call uncertain. The germline CDR1 and CDR2 sequences are MDHEN and SYDVKM. The V end was cut by 2 bases, the J end by 6 bases, with 11 bases between. The CDR3 sequence is 14 residues long.

This clonotype was observed a handful of times. The chain recombines TRBV29-1 with TRBJ2-5, with TRBD1 matching over 7 bases. Germline V gene data show CDR1 as SQVTM and CDR2 as ANQGSEA. V was clipped by 4 bases and J by 5 bases; unmatched bases: 1. This CDR3 region has 11 residues. CDR3 loop: CSVGQGETQYF. The CDR3 region has the DNA TGCAGCGTTGGACAGGGCGAGACCCAGTACTTC.

V is TRBV5-1 and J is TRBJ1-6; TRBD1 might be the D (6 bases). Germline CDR1 reads SGHRS; CDR2 reads YFSETQ. The CDR3 length is 15 residues. The V gene lost 2 bases and the J gene lost 5 bases, with 11 bases spanning the gap. CDR3 residues: CASSLWAGDNSPLHF. Here the CDR3 DNA reads TGCGCCAGCAGCTTATGGGCAGGGGATAATTCACCCCTCCACTTT. The full variable domain, in which reference TRBV5-1 and TRBJ1-6 provide the parts outside the CDR3, is KAGVTQTPRYLIKTRGQQVTLSCSPISGHRSVSWYQQTPGQGLQFLFEYFSETQRNKGNFPGRFSGRQFSNSRSEMNVSTLELGDSALYLCASSLWAGDNSPLHFGNGTRLTVT.

The V call is TRBV7-9, the J call TRBJ2-1, with 13 bases lining up with TRBD2. With 10 bases clipped from V and 7 bases from J, the junction kept 13 bases outside the gene matches. This CDR3 has 16 amino acids. Germline V CDR1 and CDR2: SEHNR, FQNEAQ (reference sequence). The CDR3 nucleotides are TGTGCCAACTGGGCCCCCGGACTAGCGGGAGTAAATGAGCAGTTCTTC. Translated, it gives CANWAPGLAGVNEQFF.

The table lists this clonotype with many counts. The V call is TRBV6-2 or TRBV6-3, the J call TRBJ2-2; possible D gene TRBD2, 5 bases. Per germline, CDR1 MNHEY and CDR2 SVGEGT. Trimming cost V 4 bases and J 1 base, with 7 bases left between them. CDR3 length: 14 residues. This chain's CDR3 is CASSFSENTGELFF. The CDR3 coding sequence is TGTGCCAGCAGTTTTAGCGAGAACACCGGGGAGCTGTTTTTT.

This clonotype occurred many times. V is TRBV7-8 and J is TRBJ2-7; 7 bases align to TRBD2. The J segment lost 2 bases and the V segment lost 2 bases, leaving 6 bases of the junction unmatched. The CDR3 loop spans 15 amino acids. Germline V CDR1 and CDR2: SGHVS, FQNEAQ. The CDR3 here is CASSLMGGNTYEQYF. The CDR3 DNA sequence: TGTGCCAGCAGCTTAATGGGAGGGAATACCTACGAGCAGTACTTC.

This clonotype appeared a few times. V and J are TRBV12-3 or TRBV12-4 and TRBJ1-1; 8 bases agree with TRBD1. The CDR3 sequence is 15 residues long. With 4 bases clipped from V and 1 base from J, the junction kept 5 bases outside the gene matches. The CDR3 bases are TGTGCCAGCAGTTCTCAGGGGGCCGAGAACACTGAAGCTTTCTTT. Translated, it gives CASSSQGAENTEAFF.

The sample holds a few counts of this clonotype. This chain links TRBV12-3 or TRBV12-4 with TRBJ2-7; 7 bases match TRBD1. Unmatched junction bases numbered 8, after V lost 6 bases and J lost 3 bases. This CDR3 is 14 amino acids long. CDR3 DNA sequence: TGTGCCAGCAGCCTCACAGGGGTAGGCTACGAGCAGTACTTC. This sequence encodes CASSLTGVGYEQYF.

This clonotype was seen ten or more times. This rearrangement joins TRBV6-6 to TRBJ2-1, with 11 bases matching TRBD1. Trimming cost V 0 bases and J 9 bases; bases outside gene matches: 4. Germline lookup yields CDR1 MNHNY and CDR2 SVGAGI (reference sequence). The CDR3 loop spans 15 amino acids. The CDR3 nucleotides are TGTGCCAGCAGTTACTCCGGACAGGGGGCTGGTGAGCAGTTCTTC. It translates to CASSYSGQGAGEQFF.

This clonotype was recorded at least ten times. This chain uses TRBV24-1 with TRBJ1-5; no clear D. Germline assignment: CDR1 KGHDR and CDR2 SFDVKD. The V end was cut by 5 bases, the J end by 4 bases, with 8 bases between. The CDR3 is 13 amino acids. The CDR3 DNA reads as TGTGCCACCAGTGGAACCCTAAATCAGCCCCAGCATTTT. Encoded protein: CATSGTLNQPQHF.